Listed below are T cell receptor beta chains from one sample, sequenced in a study of blood T cell repertoires in COVID-19. Clones were sequenced by immunoSEQ multiplex PCR, and TCRdb holds only the in-frame ones, with some missing. The table shows some 200,000 clones, with around 80% occurring only once. The material sequenced was peripheral blood. The receptor source for this set is a human donor with acute or convalescent COVID-19. The donor label of this sample is uncertain. Each CDR3 is given with its conserved first and last residue. D genes are given only for firm matches. Some rows mark clone size as missing; the rest say once, few, many or name a class of expanded clone.

d_gene	len	v_gene	j_gene	abundance	CDR3aa	CDR3nt
.	15	TRBV15	TRBJ2-5	few	CATSRELPTGETQYF	TGTGCCACCAGCAGAGAATTGCCTACGGGAGAGACCCAGTACTTC
TRBD1	15	TRBV6-5	TRBJ1-1	.	CASSYRGTGGAEAFF	TGTGCCAGCAGTTACCGCGGGACAGGGGGAGCTGAAGCTTTCTTT
.	14	TRBV4-2	TRBJ1-1	.	CASSQGQVNTEAFF	TGTGCCAGCAGCCAAGGACAGGTGAACACTGAAGCTTTCTTT
.	14	TRBV2	TRBJ1-6	.	CASRGGVLNSPLHF	TGTGCCAGCAGAGGGGGAGTCCTAAATTCACCCCTCCACTTT
TRBD2	14	TRBV30	TRBJ2-7	.	CAWSVRASGDEQYF	TGTGCCTGGAGTGTACGGGCTAGCGGCGACGAGCAGTACTTC
TRBD2	16	TRBV5-1	TRBJ2-2	few	CASSLNLAGGTGELFF	TGCGCCAGCAGCTTGAATCTAGCGGGAGGGACCGGGGAGCTGTTTTTT
.	14	TRBV19	TRBJ1-1	.	CASSIGGGNTEAFF	TGTGCCAGTAGTATAGGAGGGGGGAACACTGAAGCTTTCTTT
TRBD1	14	TRBV5-5	TRBJ1-6	.	CASSSGTGVSPLHF	TGTGCCAGCAGTTCCGGGACAGGGGTTTCACCCCTCCACTTT
TRBD2	16	TRBV9	TRBJ2-3	.	CASSGLAGGPVDTQYF	TGTGCCAGCAGCGGGCTAGCGGGAGGGCCTGTAGATACGCAGTATTTT
TRBD1	15	TRBV19	TRBJ1-5	.	CASSHGRDSSQPQHF	TGTGCCAGTAGTCACGGTAGGGACAGTTCTCAGCCCCAGCATTTT
.	12	TRBV29-1	TRBJ2-7	.	CSVGGELSEQYF	TGCAGCGTTGGGGGGGAACTAAGCGAGCAGTACTTC
.	13	TRBV9	TRBJ2-5	.	CASSVGGPETQYF	TGTGCCAGCAGCGTAGGGGGGCCAGAGACCCAGTACTTC